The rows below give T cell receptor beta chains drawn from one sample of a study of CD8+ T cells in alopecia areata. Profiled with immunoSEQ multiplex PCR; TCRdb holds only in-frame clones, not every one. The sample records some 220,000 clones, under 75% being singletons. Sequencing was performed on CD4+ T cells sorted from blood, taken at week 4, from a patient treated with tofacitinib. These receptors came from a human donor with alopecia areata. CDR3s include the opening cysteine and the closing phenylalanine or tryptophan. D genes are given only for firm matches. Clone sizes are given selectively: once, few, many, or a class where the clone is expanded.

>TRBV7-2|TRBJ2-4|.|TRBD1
CASRQNTGTGLSKNIQYF
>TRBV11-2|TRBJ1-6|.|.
CASSIGEGRSLHF
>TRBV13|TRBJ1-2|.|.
CASSLSGAPNYGYTF
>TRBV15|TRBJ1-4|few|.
CATSRGRGEKLFF
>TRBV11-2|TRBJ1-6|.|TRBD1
CASSLGDRGDSPLHF
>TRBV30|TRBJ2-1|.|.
CAWSSQGASYNEQFF
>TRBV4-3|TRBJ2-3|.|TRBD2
CASSQVRGGDTQYF
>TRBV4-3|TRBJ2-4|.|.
CASSQGVSQAKNIQYF
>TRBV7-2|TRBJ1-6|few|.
CASSSLLGGNSPLHF
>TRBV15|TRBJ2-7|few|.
CATSARDGGGLTYEQYF
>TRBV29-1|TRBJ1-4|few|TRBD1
CSVGQGKSEKLFF
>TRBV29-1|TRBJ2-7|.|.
CSVKDGTHEQYF
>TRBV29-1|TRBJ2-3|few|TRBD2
CSVAPQTGTSGTDTQYF
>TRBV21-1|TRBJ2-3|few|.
CASISGGTDTQYF
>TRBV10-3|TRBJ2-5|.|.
CAISEGKTVGRETQYF
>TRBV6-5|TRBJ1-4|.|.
CASSYSRGFNEKLFF
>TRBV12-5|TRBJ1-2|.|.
CASGLSIGVNYGYTF
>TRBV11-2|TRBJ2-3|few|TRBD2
CASSSSGGPTDTQYF
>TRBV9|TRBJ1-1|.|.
CASSVGRLNTEAFF
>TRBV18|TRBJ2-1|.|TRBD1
CASSLGTASYNEQFF
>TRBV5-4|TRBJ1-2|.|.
CASTIQQVQRLYGYTF
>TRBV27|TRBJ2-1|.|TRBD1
CASSLPGQGNHNEQFF
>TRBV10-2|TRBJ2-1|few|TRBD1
CANGRGLPYNEQFF
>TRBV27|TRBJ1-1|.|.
CASSGTGRSRAFF
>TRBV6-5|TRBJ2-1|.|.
CASSLLGGEQFF
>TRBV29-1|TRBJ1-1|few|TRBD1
CSVGYRGTGATEAFF
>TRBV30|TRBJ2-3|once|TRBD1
CAWSPGTDSTDTQYF
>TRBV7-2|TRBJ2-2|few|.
CASSPLGRANTGELFF
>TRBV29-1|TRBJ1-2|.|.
CSVVRSNYGYTF
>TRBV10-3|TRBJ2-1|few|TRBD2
CAISDPSLAGGLREQFF
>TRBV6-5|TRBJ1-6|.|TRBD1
CASSRTGSNSPLHF
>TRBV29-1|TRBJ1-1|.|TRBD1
CSVGTGEGTEAFF
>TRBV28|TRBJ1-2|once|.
CASSFRGGYTF
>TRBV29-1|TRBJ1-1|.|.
CSVVPGALSMNTEAFF
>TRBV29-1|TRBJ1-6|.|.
CSVGEGSPNSPLHF
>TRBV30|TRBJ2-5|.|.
CAWSRRLDETQYF
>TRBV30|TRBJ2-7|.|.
CAWKGVGEQYF
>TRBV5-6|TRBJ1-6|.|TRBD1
CASRLTGFDSPLHF
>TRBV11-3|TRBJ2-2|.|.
CASSPPGGELFF